This T cell receptor (beta chain) is from a study of regulatory T cells in long-lasting Graves disease. Libraries of TCR beta came from iRepertoire HTBI primers plus Arm-PCR of CDR3 regions. Original processing notes: Identified across the samples were approximately 60 TRBV segments and 14 TRBJ segments. TCRdb recomputed calls from the multiplex PCR reads with MiXCR, one row per CDR3 protein. These V and J calls derive from TCRdb rather than the authors' analysis. The sample has over 300,000 distinct CDR3 sequences, around a fifth seen once; the top ten hold 25% to 30%. Trimming stripped 2 bases from V and 0 bases from J, with 10 bases between. From germline, CDR1 is SGHTA and CDR2 FQGTGA. This CDR3 is 15 amino acids long. Time point given: persistent/refractory GD, antithyroid drugs over 5 years with positive TRAb. The TCR library used RNA extracted from PBMCs. The EDTA tubes were filled with nine milliliters of drawn peripheral blood.

The chain couples TRBV7-3 to TRBJ1-1; no definite D call. Source: peripheral blood mononuclear cells (PBMCs), taken when the disease was refractory, from a patient treated with antithyroid drugs. This TCR was sampled from a female donor with Graves disease. CDR3 DNA sequence: TGTGCCAGCAGCTTAGGCTCGGGAATGAACACTGAAGCTTTCTTT. As protein: CASSLGSGMNTEAFF.